The 24 T cell receptor beta chains presented below share a single source sample, sequenced in a study of blood T cell repertoires in COVID-19. Here immunoSEQ multiplex PCR was the method, and the copy in TCRdb shows in-frame clones only, minus some. The sample has just under 350,000 clones; under 95% are singletons. The sequenced sample consisted of peripheral blood. These receptors were collected from a woman aged 18-29 years who had recovered from COVID-19.

The chain recombines TRBV6-5 with TRBJ1-1, with a weak D call TRBD1 (5 bases). V was shortened by 5 bases and J by 0 bases, with 10 bases between the two germline ends. There are 14 residues in the CDR3. The germline V gene has CDR1 MNHEY and CDR2 SVGAGI. The CDR3, as DNA: TGTGCCAGCAGTCCCCCAGGGCTGAACACTGAAGCTTTCTTT. This gives the protein CASSPPGLNTEAFF.

V gene TRBV5-6 combines with J gene TRBJ2-4, with D maybe TRBD1 (6 bases). The CDR3 loop spans 16 amino acids. V shed 2 bases and J shed 4 bases, with 16 bases lying between them. Germline V gene lookup returns CDR1 SGHDT and CDR2 YYEEEE. The CDR3, as DNA: TGTGCCAGCAGCTTTTTTTCGGACAGAACTAAAAACATTCAGTACTTC. This codes for CASSFFSDRTKNIQYF.

This clone was seen once. This chain links TRBV7-2 with TRBJ1-5, with D unclear. Trimming pared 1 base from V and 9 bases from J, leaving 13 bases between. CDR3 size: 14 residues. CDR1 and CDR2 from the germline V gene are SGHTA and FQGNSA. CDR3 sequence: CASSLVSGKPPQHF. CDR3 coding DNA: TGTGCCAGCAGCTTAGTTAGCGGGAAACCGCCCCAGCATTTT.

The rearrangement joins TRBV4-3 to TRBJ1-6; a weak D match, TRBD1 (5 bases). The V gene lost 0 bases and the J gene lost 7 bases, with 13 bases spanning the gap. This CDR3 has 16 amino acids. Germline V gives CDR1 LGHNA, CDR2 YSLEER. CDR3 in amino acids: CASSQEPRGNNSPLHF. The CDR3 DNA is TGCGCCAGCAGCCAAGAACCCCGGGGGAACAATTCACCCCTCCACTTT.

The rearrangement joins TRBV30 to TRBJ2-1, with TRBD2 matching over 11 bases. V shed 2 bases, J shed 7 bases, and the junction held 13 bases outside the gene matches. This CDR3 region has 17 residues. Germline loops: CDR1 GTSNPN, CDR2 SVGIG (reference sequence). CDR3 bases: TGTGCCTGGAGTAAAATGTTGAGACTAGCGGGATGGAATGAGCAGTTCTTC. Translating it yields CAWSKMLRLAGWNEQFF.

The rearrangement joins TRBV3-1 (or the pseudogene TRBV3-2) to TRBJ2-3; D gene unclear. Germline CDR1 LGHDT, CDR2 YNNKEL (reference sequence). V was trimmed by 4 bases and J by 1 base, leaving 15 bases between them. The CDR3 consists of 16 residues. CDR3 in amino acids: CASSPTPSVGTDTQYF. The CDR3 DNA sequence: TGTGCCAGCAGCCCGACGCCCAGCGTCGGCACAGATACGCAGTATTTT.

This chain uses TRBV2 with TRBJ2-7; D might be TRBD1 (6 bases). Per germline, CDR1 SNHLY and CDR2 FYNNEI. The CDR3 totals 14 residues. Between the trimmed V and J ends, which lost 7 bases and 2 bases, there was a span of 15 bases. Here the CDR3 reads CASTRYKGAYEQYV. In DNA, the CDR3 is TGTGCCAGCACCCGCTACAAGGGGGCCTACGAGCAGTACGTC.

The chain uses TRBV19 and TRBJ1-3; weak D call: TRBD1 (5 bases). CDR3 length equals 14 residues. Between the trimmed V and J ends, which lost 9 bases and 0 bases, there was a span of 12 bases. Per the germline V gene, CDR1 is LNHDA and CDR2 is SQIVND (reference sequence). The CDR3 coding sequence is TGTGCCAGCCGACAGACTTTCTCTGGAAACACCATATATTTT. Translation: CASRQTFSGNTIYF.

The chain couples TRBV27 to TRBJ2-3, with TRBD2 matching over 8 bases. CDR1 is MNHEY and CDR2 is SMNVEV in the germline V gene (reference sequence). V lost 6 bases to trimming and J lost 4 bases; unmatched junction nucleotides: 12. CDR3 length: 16 residues. CDR3 nucleotide sequence: TGTGCCAGCAGCCGGGACGGGACTAGGGGATCAGATACGCAGTATTTT. Its protein is CASSRDGTRGSDTQYF.

The genes are TRBV6-5 and TRBJ1-2, with TRBD1 identical over 7 bases. The CDR3 consists of 15 residues. In germline, CDR1 is MNHEY, CDR2 SVGAGI. The trim removed 8 bases at V and 7 bases at J, leaving 16 bases unmatched. The CDR3 DNA reads as TGTGCCAGCGCGTTTCATCCGCAGGGGGAGGTTGGCTACACCTTC. Amino acids: CASAFHPQGEVGYTF.

The V call is TRBV27, the J call TRBJ2-1, with 15 bases fitting TRBD2. Germline V gene data show CDR1 as MNHEY and CDR2 as SMNVEV (reference sequence). The J segment lost 13 bases and the V segment lost 2 bases, leaving 6 bases of the junction unmatched. There are 15 residues in the CDR3. The CDR3 spells CASSLRTSGRAGQFF. As DNA, the CDR3 is TGTGCCAGCAGTTTAAGGACTAGCGGGAGGGCCGGTCAGTTCTTC.

The DNA for the CDR3 is TGCAGTACCAGGGGTCAGACCCAGTACTTC. Amino acid sequence: CSTRGQTQYF. V is TRBV20-1 and J is TRBJ2-5; a weak D match, TRBD1 (6 bases). Trimming took 8 bases from V and 6 from J, leaving 10 bases between them. The CDR3 totals 10 residues. CDR1 is DFQATT, CDR2 SNEGSKA, per germline (reference sequence).

The V call is TRBV4-3, the J call TRBJ2-1; 10 bases line up with TRBD2. The V and J ends lost 0 bases and 8 bases, in that order; junction bases with no gene match: 7. CDR3 length: 16 amino acids. Germline loops: CDR1 LGHNA, CDR2 YSLEER. The CDR3 DNA is TGCGCCAGCAGCCAAGATCTCCTAGCGGGAGTACATGAGCAGTTCTTC. Translated, it gives CASSQDLLAGVHEQFF.

The chain employs TRBV9 and TRBJ2-1, with TRBD2 as a possible D gene (6 bases). The CDR3 covers 17 residues. Trimming removed 4 bases at V and 4 bases at J, with 21 bases between. Germline CDR1 reads SGDLS; CDR2 reads YYNGEE. The chain's CDR3 is CASSPPRGTPPYNEQFF. CDR3 DNA: TGTGCCAGCAGCCCCCCTCGAGGGACTCCACCTTACAATGAGCAGTTCTTC.

The chain links TRBV5-5 to TRBJ1-2, with a weak D call TRBD1 (5 bases). This CDR3 comprises 13 residues. From germline, CDR1 is SGHKS and CDR2 YYEKEE (reference sequence). V was cut by 5 bases and J by 8 bases, with 16 bases left in between. This chain's CDR3 is CASRLVGAKGYTF. CDR3 DNA: TGTGCCAGCAGACTGGTAGGGGCAAAGGGCTACACCTTC. Using reference TRBV5-5 and TRBJ1-2 for the parts outside the CDR3, the full variable domain is DAGVTQSPTHLIKTRGQQVTLRCSPISGHKSVSWYQQVLGQGPQFIFQYYEKEERGRGNFPDRFSARQFPNYSSELNVNALLLGDSALYLCASRLVGAKGYTFGSGTRLTVV.

The rearrangement uses TRBV19 and TRBJ1-5; D gene unclear. V lost 1 base to trimming and J lost 4 bases, with 14 bases between them. This CDR3 comprises 16 residues. Germline loops: CDR1 LNHDA, CDR2 SQIVND (reference sequence). CDR3 loop: CASSIADTVRNQPQHF. The CDR3 DNA reads as TGTGCCAGTAGTATAGCTGACACCGTAAGAAATCAGCCCCAGCATTTT.

J is TRBJ2-5 and V is TRBV30; 9 nucleotides match TRBD2. Trimming took 0 bases from V and 5 from J; bases not matched to a gene: 4. The V gene's germline CDR1 is GTSNPN and CDR2 SVGIG (reference sequence). The CDR3 covers 14 residues. This CDR3 is CAWSVSGSRETQYF. The DNA of the CDR3 is TGTGCCTGGAGTGTTAGCGGGAGCCGGGAGACCCAGTACTTC.

The J gene is TRBJ1-1, the V gene TRBV27; 8 nucleotides match TRBD1. The CDR3 is made up of 14 amino acids. Trimming took 6 bases from V and 9 from J; bases not matched to a gene: 12. CDR1 is MNHEY and CDR2 is SMNVEV in the germline V gene (reference sequence). In nucleotides, the CDR3 is TGTGCCAGCAGCAGGATTGGACAGGGAGGGAAAGCTTTCTTT. Its translation: CASSRIGQGGKAFF.

The chain couples TRBV7-9 to TRBJ2-2; possibly TRBD1 for D (5 bases). V was clipped by 5 bases and J by 6 bases, with 28 bases between them. The CDR3 sequence is 19 residues long. Germline V gene lookup returns CDR1 SEHNR and CDR2 FQNEAQ (reference sequence). The CDR3 DNA reads as TGTGCCAGCAGCCCACAGAAGGGCAGGGCCCCCCAATTCGCCGGGGAGCTGTTTTTT. This encodes CASSPQKGRAPQFAGELFF. Full variable domain (outside the CDR3, taken from reference TRBV7-9 and TRBJ2-2): DTGVSQNPRHKITKRGQNVTFRCDPISEHNRLYWYRQTLGQGPEFLTYFQNEAQLEKSRLLSDRFSAERPKGSFSTLEIQRTEQGDSAMYLCASSPQKGRAPQFAGELFFGEGSRLTVL.

The genes are TRBV29-1 and TRBJ2-5; tentative D call: TRBD2 (6 bases). Between the trimmed V and J ends, which lost 7 bases and 2 bases, there was a span of 8 bases. From germline, CDR1 is SQVTM and CDR2 ANQGSEA. This CDR3 spans 11 amino acids. The CDR3 DNA is TGCAGCGCCGGGACTCAAGAGACCCAGTACTTC. Protein sequence: CSAGTQETQYF.

This clone was observed once. The V gene is TRBV2, the J gene TRBJ1-5; 7 bases match TRBD1. CDR3 length equals 15 residues. V shed 2 bases and J 3 bases; nucleotides not matched to a gene: 4. CDR1 is SNHLY, CDR2 FYNNEI, per germline. In DNA, the CDR3 is TGTGCCAGCAGTGAAAGGACAGGAAACAATCAGCCCCAGCATTTT. This gives the protein CASSERTGNNQPQHF.

The gene calls are TRBV4-3 and TRBJ2-2, with TRBD1 matching 11 bases. The CDR3 is made up of 16 amino acids. Trimming took 0 bases from V and 6 from J; bases not matched to a gene: 3. Per germline, CDR1 LGHNA and CDR2 YSLEER. The chain's CDR3 is CASSQDLGQGAGELFF. Here the CDR3 DNA reads TGCGCCAGCAGCCAAGATCTGGGACAGGGGGCCGGGGAGCTGTTTTTT.

The rearrangement joins TRBV6-1 to TRBJ1-2; TRBD1 is a possible D gene (5 bases). CDR3 size: 13 residues. CDR1 and CDR2 from the germline V gene are MNHNS and SASEGT. V was shortened by 1 base and J by 2 bases, with 5 bases between the two germline ends. This CDR3 reads CASSEGGNYGYTF. The CDR3 DNA reads as TGTGCCAGCAGTGAAGGGGGCAACTATGGCTACACCTTC.

This clone came up once. The chain recombines TRBV18 with TRBJ2-2; D might be TRBD1 (5 bases). Trimming pared 3 bases from V and 1 base from J, leaving 9 bases between. Germline lookup yields CDR1 KGHSH and CDR2 LQKENI. The CDR3 runs to 15 residues. The CDR3 region has the DNA TGTGCCAGCTCACCGAGTAGGGGGAACACCGGGGAGCTGTTTTTT. This gives the protein CASSPSRGNTGELFF. Combining the CDR3 with reference TRBV18 and TRBJ2-2 gives the whole variable domain NAGVMQNPRHLVRRRGQEARLRCSPMKGHSHVYWYRQLPEEGLKFMVYLQKENIIDESGMPKERFSAEFPKEGPSILRIQQVVRGDSAAYFCASSPSRGNTGELFFGEGSRLTVL.